What follows is one T cell receptor (beta chain) and its context. This CDR3 has 13 residues. The V gene's germline CDR1 is LNHDA and CDR2 SQIVND (reference sequence). V dropped 5 bases and J dropped 4; count of bases not matched to a gene: 2. This sample is drawn from a study of blood T cell repertoires in COVID-19. Assay used: immunoSEQ multiplex PCR; TCRdb lists only in-frame clones, some missing. Of 500,000 or so clones in the sample, around 90% were seen once. The sequenced material came from PBMCs or T cells enriched from blood (not recorded which). The sequence was collected from a young woman who had recovered from COVID-19. The rearrangement links TRBV19 to TRBJ1-5; the match to TRBD1 covers 7 bases. The CDR3 reads CASSGTVNQPQHF. The CDR3 DNA reads TGTGCCAGTAGTGGGACAGTTAATCAGCCCCAGCATTTT.